Sequencing of this TCR beta chain was carried out in a study of beta chain features in type 1 diabetes. In the study overall: No patient-donor differences in age, gender, total cells or subset yield.

Trimming removed 2 bases from V and 4 bases from J; junction bases left unmatched: 6. CDR1 and CDR2 (germline): ENHRY, SYGVKD. The CDR3 is 15 residues long. With respect to this clone: Its specificity is not known.

Sequencing targeted expressed TCRB transcripts, as all isolated RNA had been reverse transcribed. Data came from immunoSEQ multiplex PCR; TCRdb stores just in-frame clones and leaves some out. The repertoire includes about 340,000 clones, roughly 13% of them detected once, and over 0.014% sits in the top ten. Study-level findings and limits: TCRB CDR3 length was moderately but significantly reduced in all four CD4+ subsets of Type 1 diabetes patients.

The rearrangement uses TRBV10-3 and TRBJ2-7; 9 nucleotides align to TRBD2. This clonotype was sampled from a woman aged 18-29 years with type 1 diabetes. Sequencing used naive CD4+ T cells from blood. Written as DNA, the CDR3 is TGTGCCATCAGTGAGGGGGCTAGCGGGAAATACGAGCAGTACTTC. This codes for CAISEGASGKYEQYF.